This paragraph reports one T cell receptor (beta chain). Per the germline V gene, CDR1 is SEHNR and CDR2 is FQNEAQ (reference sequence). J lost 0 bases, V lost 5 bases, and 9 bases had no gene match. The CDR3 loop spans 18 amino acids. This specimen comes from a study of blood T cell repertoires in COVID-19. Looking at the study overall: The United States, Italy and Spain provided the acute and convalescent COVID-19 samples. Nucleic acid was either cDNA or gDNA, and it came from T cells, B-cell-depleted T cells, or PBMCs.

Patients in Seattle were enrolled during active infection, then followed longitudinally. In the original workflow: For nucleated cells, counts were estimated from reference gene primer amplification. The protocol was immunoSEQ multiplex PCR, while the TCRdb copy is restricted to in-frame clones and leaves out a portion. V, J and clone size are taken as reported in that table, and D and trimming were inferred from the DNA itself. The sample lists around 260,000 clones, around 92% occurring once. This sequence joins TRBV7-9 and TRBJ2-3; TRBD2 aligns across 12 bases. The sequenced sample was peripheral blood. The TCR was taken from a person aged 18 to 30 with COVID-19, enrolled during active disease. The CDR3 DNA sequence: TGTGCCAGCAGCGAACTAGCGGGAGGATACTCTAGCACAGATACGCAGTATTTT. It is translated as CASSELAGGYSSTDTQYF. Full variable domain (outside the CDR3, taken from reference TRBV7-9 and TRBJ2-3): DTGVSQNPRHKITKRGQNVTFRCDPISEHNRLYWYRQTLGQGPEFLTYFQNEAQLEKSRLLSDRFSAERPKGSFSTLEIQRTEQGDSAMYLCASSELAGGYSSTDTQYFGPGTRLTVL.